This T cell receptor (beta chain) was captured by sequencing in a study of beta chain features in type 1 diabetes. This clone appeared a few times. Of the isolated RNA, all was reverse transcribed, and so the sequenced material was expressed TCRB transcripts. Sequencing was performed with immunoSEQ multiplex PCR; in TCRdb, only in-frame clones are kept and a portion is missing. The data contain around 250,000 clones, roughly two thirds of them singletons. This CDR3 comprises 13 residues. Trimming removed 3 bases at V and 4 bases at J, with 7 bases between. From germline, CDR1 is SGHTA and CDR2 FQGNSA.

The chain joins TRBV7-2 to TRBJ2-1; D is unresolved. The sample consisted of naive CD4+ T cells from blood. The origin of this receptor is a man aged 25-45 years in good health. The CDR3 region is CASSFDNYNEQFF. The CDR3, as DNA: TGTGCCAGCAGCTTCGACAATTACAATGAGCAGTTCTTC.